This T cell receptor (beta chain) emerged from a study of molecular identifiers for immune sequencing clone quantification. Whole-study context: With replicates, the RNA of approximately 22,000 or 94,000 naive CD8 cells was split five ways and four were sequenced.

TCRdb independently ran MiXCR on the PCR reads; one entry per CDR3 protein. This table has about 330,000 distinct CDR3 sequences, about 22% appearing once. Trimming pared 0 bases from V and 1 base from J, leaving 13 bases between. Germline values: CDR1 LGHNA, CDR2 YSLEER. This CDR3 is built from 16 residues. Sorted cell numbers of about 19,000 to 1,000,000, with 10%, 30% or 50% RNA, served as input for naive CD8 libraries. The genes are TRBV4-3 and TRBJ2-7; D gene ambiguous. The material sequenced was naive CD8+ T cells from blood, with Jurkat cell RNA spiked in. Subset in this sample: FACS-sorted CD8+CD4-CCR7+CD45RA+ naive T cells. This sequence was found in a human donor in good health. Some libraries in this study had Jurkat cell RNA spiked in. The CDR3 DNA is TGCGCCAGCAGCCAAGATTTGACCCGGATATCCTACGAGCAGTACTTC. The encoded protein is CASSQDLTRISYEQYF.